Following are 14 T cell receptor beta chains from one sample sequenced in a study of OX40 agonist ivuxolimab in advanced cancers. Clones were read by immunoSEQ multiplex PCR, and TCRdb kept only the in-frame ones, dropping some. Of under 35,000 clones listed, 82% are singletons. The material was CD4+ or CD8+ T cells sorted from blood, obtained in a trial of the OX40 agonist ivuxolimab. These receptors originate from an adult with an advanced solid tumor such as melanoma, head and neck, liver or kidney cancer.

This chain joins TRBV5-4 and TRBJ2-1; 7 nucleotides align to TRBD1. The V and J ends lost 4 bases and 3 bases, in that order; junction bases with no gene match: 4. CDR1 is SGHNT, CDR2 YYREEE, per germline (reference sequence). The CDR3 extends over 14 amino acids. CDR3 in amino acids: CASSIRDSYNEQFF. The CDR3 coding sequence is TGTGCCAGCAGCATACGGGACAGCTACAATGAGCAGTTCTTC. Based on the CDR3 plus reference TRBV5-4 and TRBJ2-1, the full variable domain is ETGVTQSPTHLIKTRGQQVTLRCSSQSGHNTVSWYQQALGQGPQFIFQYYREEENGRGNFPPRFSGLQFPNYSSELNVNALELDDSALYLCASSIRDSYNEQFFGPGTRLTVL.

This chain uses TRBV7-6 with TRBJ2-1, with D unresolved. The germline gives CDR1 SGHVS, CDR2 FNYEAQ. This CDR3 region has 12 residues. V was trimmed by 5 bases and J by 7 bases, leaving 9 bases between them. The chain's CDR3 is CASSQTGNEQFF. The DNA for the CDR3 is TGTGCCAGCAGCCAAACCGGGAATGAGCAGTTCTTC. The full variable domain, in which reference TRBV7-6 and TRBJ2-1 provide the parts outside the CDR3, is GAGVSQSPRYKVTKRGQDVALRCDPISGHVSLYWYRQALGQGPEFLTYFNYEAQQDKSGLPNDRFSAERPEGSISTLTIQRTEQRDSAMYRCASSQTGNEQFFGPGTRLTVL.

The genes are TRBV19 and TRBJ1-5; D call uncertain. V lost 10 bases to trimming and J lost 0 bases, with 10 bases between them. Germline values: CDR1 LNHDA, CDR2 SQIVND (reference sequence). The length of the CDR3 is 13 residues. Here the CDR3 reads CATAVYSNQPQHF. The CDR3 bases are TGTGCCACCGCCGTGTATAGCAATCAGCCCCAGCATTTT.

This clone was seen a handful of times. The chain uses TRBV11-2 and TRBJ1-1; D remains ambiguous. V lost 5 bases and J lost 1, with 8 bases in between. Germline CDR1 and CDR2: SGHAT and FQNNGV. This CDR3 is built from 13 residues. The CDR3 nucleotides read TGTGCCAGCAGCCCAGAGCCGAACACTGAAGCTTTCTTT. Amino acids: CASSPEPNTEAFF.

The chain uses TRBV30 and TRBJ2-7; 10 bases agree with TRBD1. Germline assignment: CDR1 GTSNPN and CDR2 SVGIG (reference sequence). The CDR3 runs 15 residues. Trimming cost V 2 bases and J 6 bases; bases outside gene matches: 10. The CDR3 nucleotides are TGTGCCTGGAGTTCCGGGGACAGGGGATTACTCGAGCAGTACTTC. Translated: CAWSSGDRGLLEQYF.

The chain uses TRBV6-5 and TRBJ1-1; TRBD1 aligns across 7 bases. The V gene's germline CDR1 is MNHEY and CDR2 SVGAGI. This CDR3 comprises 13 residues. With 6 bases clipped from V and 2 bases from J, the junction kept 3 bases outside the gene matches. In DNA, the CDR3 is TGTGCCAGCAGCTACAGGGGAAACACTGAAGCTTTCTTT. Protein sequence: CASSYRGNTEAFF.

The rearrangement uses TRBV7-9 and TRBJ2-1; 7 bases map to TRBD2. There are 15 residues in the CDR3. V lost 6 bases and J lost 2; bases outside the gene matches: 7. Germline lookup yields CDR1 SEHNR and CDR2 FQNEAQ (reference sequence). CDR3 amino acids: CASRLTSGTYNEQFF. The CDR3 bases are TGTGCCAGCAGGCTTACCAGCGGGACCTACAATGAGCAGTTCTTC.

V is TRBV2 and J is TRBJ2-7, with 10 nucleotides matching TRBD1. Germline assignment: CDR1 SNHLY and CDR2 FYNNEI. V lost 6 bases to trimming and J lost 4 bases; unmatched junction nucleotides: 3. The CDR3 consists of 13 residues. Here the CDR3 reads CASRPGQGYEQYF. The CDR3 region has the DNA TGTGCCAGCAGACCGGGACAGGGGTACGAGCAGTACTTC.

The chain employs TRBV7-8 and TRBJ1-5; D unclear. Trimming took off 5 bases at V and 6 bases at J, with 11 bases between the two ends. Per the germline V gene, CDR1 is SGHVS and CDR2 is FQNEAQ. The CDR3 is made up of 13 amino acids. Written as DNA, the CDR3 is TGTGCCAGCAGCCCCTTGAGTGTTCAGCCCCAGCATTTT. This sequence encodes CASSPLSVQPQHF.

This chain connects TRBV7-2 to TRBJ1-2; 7 bases are a match to TRBD1. The length of the CDR3 is 14 residues. Germline CDR1 and CDR2: SGHTA and FQGNSA. V shed 3 bases and J 6 bases; nucleotides not matched to a gene: 7. CDR3 sequence: CASSFPDRQNGYTF. The DNA of the CDR3 is TGTGCCAGCAGCTTCCCGGACAGGCAGAATGGCTACACCTTC.

This sequence joins TRBV5-1 and TRBJ2-5, with D tentatively TRBD1 (5 bases). The germline V gene encodes CDR1 SGHRS and CDR2 YFSETQ. V dropped 3 bases and J dropped 3 bases, with 9 bases sitting between them. This CDR3 has 13 residues. Here the CDR3 reads CASSWSREETQYF. CDR3 coding DNA: TGCGCCAGCAGCTGGTCCAGGGAAGAGACCCAGTACTTC.

This chain links TRBV4-1 with TRBJ2-2; 9 bases map to TRBD1. This CDR3 has 18 amino acids. J was trimmed by 6 bases and V by 1 base; bases with no gene match: 12. Germline assignment: CDR1 MGHRA and CDR2 YSYEKL. CDR3 bases: TGCGCCAGCAGCCAAGTTCGGAGGACAGGGGTTTATTCCGGGGAGCTGTTTTTT. This codes for CASSQVRRTGVYSGELFF.

The rearrangement uses TRBV7-6 and TRBJ1-5, with 11 positions matching TRBD1. The CDR3 is 15 amino acids. Germline CDR1 reads SGHVS; CDR2 reads FNYEAQ. Trimming took 4 bases from V and 7 from J; bases not matched to a gene: 6. The CDR3 loop is CASSSGTGGLQPQHF. CDR3 coding DNA: TGTGCCAGCAGCTCCGGGACAGGGGGACTGCAGCCCCAGCATTTT.

The genes are TRBV19 and TRBJ1-1, with D possibly TRBD1 on 6 matching bases. Germline CDR1 reads LNHDA; CDR2 reads SQIVND (reference sequence). This CDR3 is 13 amino acids long. V was clipped by 4 bases and J by 5 bases, with 11 bases between them. The CDR3 DNA sequence: TGTGCCAGTAGTAATGGCAGGGGTACTGAAGCTTTCTTT. Translation gives CASSNGRGTEAFF.